Sequencing of this T cell receptor (beta chain) was carried out in a study of cytomegalovirus exposure and HLA in healthy donors. The PCR employed 60 Vbeta primers together with 13 Jbeta primers. Sequencing was performed with immunoSEQ multiplex PCR; in TCRdb, only in-frame clones are kept and a portion is missing. Here the sample spans over 70,000 clones, over 60% being singletons. This CDR3 region has 16 residues. Per germline, CDR1 MGHRA and CDR2 YSYEKL. The junction had 11 bases not matched to a gene; V was cut back by 5 bases and J by 4 bases. This clone was seen just once. The rearrangement joins TRBV4-1 to TRBJ2-1; the match to TRBD2 covers 7 bases. The sample taken for sequencing was PBMCs. The clonotype comes from a man in his forties or fifties in good health and CMV-seropositive. Here the CDR3 DNA reads TGCGCCAGCAGCTCTTTTTTGGGAGGGGATTACAATGAGCAGTTCTTC. Its protein is CASSSFLGGDYNEQFF.